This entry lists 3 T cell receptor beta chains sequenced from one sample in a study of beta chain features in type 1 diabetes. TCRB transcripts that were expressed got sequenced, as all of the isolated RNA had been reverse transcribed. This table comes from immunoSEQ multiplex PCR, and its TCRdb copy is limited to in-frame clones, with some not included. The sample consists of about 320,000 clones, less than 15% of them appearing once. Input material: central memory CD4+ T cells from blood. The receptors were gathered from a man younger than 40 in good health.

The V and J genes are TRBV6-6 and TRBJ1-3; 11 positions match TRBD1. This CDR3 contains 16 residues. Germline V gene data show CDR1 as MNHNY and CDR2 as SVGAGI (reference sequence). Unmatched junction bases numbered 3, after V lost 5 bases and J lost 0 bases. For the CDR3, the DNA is TGTGCCAGCAGTGGGACAGGGGGTAACTCTGGAAACACCATATATTTT. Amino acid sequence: CASSGTGGNSGNTIYF.

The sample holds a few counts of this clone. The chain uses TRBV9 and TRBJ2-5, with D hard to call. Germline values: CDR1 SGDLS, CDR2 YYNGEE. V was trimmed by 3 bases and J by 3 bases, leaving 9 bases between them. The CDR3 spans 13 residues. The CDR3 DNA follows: TGTGCCAGCAGCGGTAGTTGGAAAGAGACCCAGTACTTC. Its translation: CASSGSWKETQYF.

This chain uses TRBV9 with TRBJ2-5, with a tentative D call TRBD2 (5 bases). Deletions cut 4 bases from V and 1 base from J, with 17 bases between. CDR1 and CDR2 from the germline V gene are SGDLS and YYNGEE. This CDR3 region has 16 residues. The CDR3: CASSPGEPRVQETQYF. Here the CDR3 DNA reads TGTGCCAGCAGCCCCGGGGAGCCGCGAGTCCAAGAGACCCAGTACTTC.